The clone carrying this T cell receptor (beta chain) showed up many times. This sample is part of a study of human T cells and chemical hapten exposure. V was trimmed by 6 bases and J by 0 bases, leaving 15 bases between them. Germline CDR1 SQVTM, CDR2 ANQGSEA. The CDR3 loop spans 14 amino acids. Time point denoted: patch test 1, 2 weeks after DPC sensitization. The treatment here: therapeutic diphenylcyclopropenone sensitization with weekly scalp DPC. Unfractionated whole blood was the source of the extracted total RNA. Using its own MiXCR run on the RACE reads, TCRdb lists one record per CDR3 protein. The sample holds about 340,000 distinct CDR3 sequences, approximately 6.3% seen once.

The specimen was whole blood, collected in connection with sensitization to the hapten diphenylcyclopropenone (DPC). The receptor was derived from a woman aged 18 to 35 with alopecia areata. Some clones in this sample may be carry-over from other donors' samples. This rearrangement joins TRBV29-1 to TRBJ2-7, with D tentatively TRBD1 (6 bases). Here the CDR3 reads CSVRPGTSSYEQYF. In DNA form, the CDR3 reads TGCAGCGTACGCCCGGGGACAAGCTCCTACGAGCAGTACTTC.